This entry lists 10 T cell receptor beta chains sequenced from one sample in a study of blood T cell repertoires in COVID-19. The data were produced by immunoSEQ multiplex PCR, yet TCRdb's version contains in-frame clones alone and is incomplete. The sample consists of hundreds of thousands of clones, more than 85% of them appearing once. The specimen sequenced was PBMCs or T cells enriched from blood (not recorded which). The receptors originated from a woman aged 50 to 60 who had recovered from COVID-19.

The V gene is TRBV20-1, the J gene TRBJ1-1, with unresolved D. The V end was cut by 0 bases, the J end by 8 bases, with 7 bases between. Germline CDR1 reads DFQATT; CDR2 reads SNEGSKA (reference sequence). This CDR3 comprises 11 residues. The CDR3 bases are TGCAGTGCTAGAGATACAAACGAAGCTTTCTTT. Translating it yields CSARDTNEAFF.

Only a few counts were recorded for this clone. The chain recombines TRBV5-4 with TRBJ2-1; 11 nucleotides match TRBD2. The CDR3 contains 16 residues. Germline lookup yields CDR1 SGHNT and CDR2 YYREEE (reference sequence). J lost 8 bases, V lost 0 bases, and 7 bases had no gene match. The CDR3 DNA reads TGTGCCAGCAGCTTGGTTGTGACTAGCGGGATGGATGAGCAGTTCTTC. It translates to CASSLVVTSGMDEQFF.

This clone was seen only once. CDR3 DNA: TGCGCCAGCAGCCCTGGTGCTAGCGGGAGTATAGATACGCAGTATTTT. Its translation is CASSPGASGSIDTQYF. This chain connects TRBV5-1 to TRBJ2-3; TRBD2 agrees at 10 bases. The CDR3 is 16 residues long. With V trimmed by 4 bases and J by 5 bases, 10 bases remained unmatched. Germline loops: CDR1 SGHRS, CDR2 YFSETQ.

The J gene is TRBJ2-7, the V gene TRBV18, with D possibly TRBD1 on 5 matching bases. V was trimmed by 2 bases and J by 0 bases, leaving 14 bases between them. Per the germline V gene, CDR1 is KGHSH and CDR2 is LQKENI. The CDR3 has 16 amino acids. CDR3 region: CASSPFGAANSYEQYF. The CDR3 nucleotides are TGTGCCAGCTCACCATTTGGGGCAGCCAACTCCTACGAGCAGTACTTC.

V is TRBV7-9 and J is TRBJ2-7; 10 bases map to TRBD1. The ends lost 5 bases at V and 2 bases at J; junction bases unmatched: 12. This CDR3 is built from 17 residues. Germline values: CDR1 SEHNR, CDR2 FQNEAQ (reference sequence). This CDR3 reads CASSGHGTGVGTYEQYF. DNA for the CDR3: TGTGCCAGCAGCGGACACGGGACAGGGGTTGGGACCTACGAGCAGTACTTC. Complete variable domain (other parts from reference TRBV7-9 and TRBJ2-7): DTGVSQNPRHKITKRGQNVTFRCDPISEHNRLYWYRQTLGQGPEFLTYFQNEAQLEKSRLLSDRFSAERPKGSFSTLEIQRTEQGDSAMYLCASSGHGTGVGTYEQYFGPGTRLTVT.

The chain employs TRBV30 and TRBJ1-1; 8 bases are a match to TRBD1. This CDR3 region has 14 residues. Germline V gene data show CDR1 as GTSNPN and CDR2 as SVGIG (reference sequence). Losses at the gene ends were 3 bases for V and 4 bases for J; bases not matched to a gene: 7. The CDR3 loop is CAWSSGGGGTEAFF. CDR3 nucleotides: TGTGCCTGGAGCTCAGGGGGCGGCGGCACTGAAGCTTTCTTT.

The chain couples TRBV6-2 or TRBV6-3 to TRBJ2-1; D is perhaps TRBD1 (5 bases). Trimming pared 2 bases from V and 6 bases from J, leaving 11 bases between. Germline assignment: CDR1 MNHEY and CDR2 SVGEGT. This CDR3 region has 14 residues. The CDR3 DNA sequence: TGTGCCAGCAGTTACACGGGCAGGGTCAATGAGCAGTTCTTC. Protein product: CASSYTGRVNEQFF.

The rearrangement links TRBV3-1 (or the pseudogene TRBV3-2) to TRBJ2-3; 12 bases match TRBD2. V trimming: 3 bases; J trimming: 5 bases; junction bases outside the gene matches: 3. Per germline, CDR1 LGHDT and CDR2 YNNKEL (reference sequence). This CDR3 is built from 15 residues. CDR3 loop: CASSHVGLAGDTQYF. CDR3 in DNA: TGTGCCAGCAGCCATGTGGGACTAGCGGGAGATACGCAGTATTTT.

The count of this clone is one. The chain is built from TRBV19 and TRBJ2-7; 9 nucleotides match TRBD1. Per the germline V gene, CDR1 is LNHDA and CDR2 is SQIVND (reference sequence). Germline trimming cut 8 bases from V and 4 bases from J; bases unmatched to any gene: 9. The CDR3 runs to 14 residues. CDR3 amino acids: CASGDGQGRYEQYF. The DNA of the CDR3 is TGTGCCAGTGGCGATGGACAGGGGCGATACGAGCAGTACTTC.

The V gene is TRBV6-5, the J gene TRBJ1-1; TRBD1 matches at 7 bases. The V segment lost 5 bases and the J segment 8 bases; nucleotides outside the gene matches: 5. Germline V lookup: CDR1 MNHEY, CDR2 SVGAGI. This CDR3 has 12 residues. The CDR3 DNA reads TGTGCCAGCAGTCGGGGGGGACAGGAAGCTTTCTTT. This encodes CASSRGGQEAFF.